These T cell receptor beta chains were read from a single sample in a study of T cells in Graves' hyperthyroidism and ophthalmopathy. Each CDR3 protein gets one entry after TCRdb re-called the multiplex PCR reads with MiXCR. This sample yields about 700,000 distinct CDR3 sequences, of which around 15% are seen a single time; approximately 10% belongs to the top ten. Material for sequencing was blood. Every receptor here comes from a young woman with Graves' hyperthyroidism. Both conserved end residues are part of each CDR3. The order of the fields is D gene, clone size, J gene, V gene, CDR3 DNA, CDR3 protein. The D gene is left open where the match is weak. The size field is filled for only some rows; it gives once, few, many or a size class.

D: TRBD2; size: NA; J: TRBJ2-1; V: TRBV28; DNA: TGTGCCAGCAGTTTTGCAGCGGGAACCAATGAGCAGTTCTTC; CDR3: CASSFAAGTNEQFF
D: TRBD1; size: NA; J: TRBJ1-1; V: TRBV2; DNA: TGTGCCAGCAGGAGGGACAGTTTTCAAGCTTTCTTT; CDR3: CASRRDSFQAFF
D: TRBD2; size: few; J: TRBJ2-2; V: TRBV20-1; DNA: TGCAGTGCTAGAGATCCCAGCGGGGGTAACACCGGGGAGCTGTTTTTT; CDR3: CSARDPSGGNTGELFF
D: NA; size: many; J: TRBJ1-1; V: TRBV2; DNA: TGTGCCAGCAGTAAACAGGGCCCTCTGAACACTGAAGCTTTCTTT; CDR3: CASSKQGPLNTEAFF
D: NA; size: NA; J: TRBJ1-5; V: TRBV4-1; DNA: TGCGCCAGCAGCCAAGAGGGAAACATAGGAGCCAATCAGCCCCAGCATTTT; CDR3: CASSQEGNIGANQPQHF
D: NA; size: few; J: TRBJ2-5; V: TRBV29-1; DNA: TGCAGCGTTCGGGGAAGAGTGGGGGAGACCCAGTACTTC; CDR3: CSVRGRVGETQYF
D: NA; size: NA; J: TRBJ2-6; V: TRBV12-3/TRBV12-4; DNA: TGTGCCAGCAGACAATTCGGGGCTTCTGGGGCCAACGTCCTGACTTTC; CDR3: CASRQFGASGANVLTF
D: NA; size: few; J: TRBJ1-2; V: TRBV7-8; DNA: TGTGCCAGCAGCTCTATCAGGGATAGTGGCTACACCTTC; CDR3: CASSSIRDSGYTF
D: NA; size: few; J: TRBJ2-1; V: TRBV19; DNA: TGTGCCAGTAGTAACGAGCCGGGGGTCCGGGGCAATGAGCAGTTCTTC; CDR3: CASSNEPGVRGNEQFF
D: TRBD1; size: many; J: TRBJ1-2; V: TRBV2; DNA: TGTGCCAGCAGTGAAGGGGGACAGGGATGGTATGGCTACACCTTC; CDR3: CASSEGGQGWYGYTF
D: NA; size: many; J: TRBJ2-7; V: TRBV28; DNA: TGTGCCAGCAAGAGCGTCTACGAGCAGTACTTC; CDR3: CASKSVYEQYF
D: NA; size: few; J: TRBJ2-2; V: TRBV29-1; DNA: TGCAGCTCCACAGCGAACACCGGGGAGCTGTTTTTT; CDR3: CSSTANTGELFF
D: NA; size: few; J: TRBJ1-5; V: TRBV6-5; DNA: TGTGCCAGCAGTTACTCCACGAGGACAGACTATAGCAATCAGCCCCAGCATTTT; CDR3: CASSYSTRTDYSNQPQHF
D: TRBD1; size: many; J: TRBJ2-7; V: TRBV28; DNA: TGTGCCAGCAGTTTATGGGGGACAGGGGAGGACGAGCAGTACTTC; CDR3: CASSLWGTGEDEQYF
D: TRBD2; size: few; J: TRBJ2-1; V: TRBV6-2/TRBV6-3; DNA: TGTGCCAGCAGTTACCTAGCGGGAGTAGGCAATGAGCAGTTCTTC; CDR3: CASSYLAGVGNEQFF
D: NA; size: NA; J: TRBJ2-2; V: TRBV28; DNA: TGTGCCAGCAAGAGCGGTATGGCCGGGGAGCTGTTTTTT; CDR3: CASKSGMAGELFF
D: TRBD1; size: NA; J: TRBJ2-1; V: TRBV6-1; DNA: TGTGCCAGCAGCCGGACAGGGGTCGCCCTCGGTGAGCAGTTCTTC; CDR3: CASSRTGVALGEQFF
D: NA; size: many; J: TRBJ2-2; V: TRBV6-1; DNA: TGTGCCAGCAGTTCGCCTAGGACAACCCGCGGGGAGCTGTTTTTT; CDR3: CASSSPRTTRGELFF
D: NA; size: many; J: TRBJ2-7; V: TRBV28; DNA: TGTGCCAGCAAACACTCAGACAGGCCGGGGATCTACGAGCAGTACTTC; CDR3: CASKHSDRPGIYEQYF
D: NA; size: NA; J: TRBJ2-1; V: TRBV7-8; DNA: TGTGCCAGCAGCTTAGGGGGCCTCTGGGACGGGGGTGACAATGAGCAGTTCTTC; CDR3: CASSLGGLWDGGDNEQFF
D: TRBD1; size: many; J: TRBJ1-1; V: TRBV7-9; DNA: TGTGCCAGCAGCCCGATTGGGACAGTGATGAACACTGAAGCTTTCTTT; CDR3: CASSPIGTVMNTEAFF
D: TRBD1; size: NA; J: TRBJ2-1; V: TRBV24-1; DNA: TGTGCCACCAGCGACGGGGACAGGGACGACAATGAGCAGTTCTTC; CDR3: CATSDGDRDDNEQFF
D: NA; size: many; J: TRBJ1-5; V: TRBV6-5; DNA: TGTGCCAGCAGTTACTCGGCCCGCCGCAGTCCCCGAGTCGGCAATCAGCCCCAGCATTTT; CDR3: CASSYSARRSPRVGNQPQHF
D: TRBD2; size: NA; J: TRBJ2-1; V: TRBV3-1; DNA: TGTGCCAGCAGCCTCGCACTAGCGGACCCTGTGGGGCAGTTCTTC; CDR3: CASSLALADPVGQFF
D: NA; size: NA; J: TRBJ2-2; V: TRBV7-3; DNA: TGTGCCAGCAGCTTTCAGGCCCAAGGGTTTGGGACCGGGGAGCTGTTTTTT; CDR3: CASSFQAQGFGTGELFF
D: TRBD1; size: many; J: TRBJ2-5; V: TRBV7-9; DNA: TGTGCCAGCAGCTTACGGGACAGCATCCAAGAGACCCAGTACTTC; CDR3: CASSLRDSIQETQYF
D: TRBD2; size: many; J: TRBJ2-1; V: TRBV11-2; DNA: TGTGCCAGCAGCTTAGGGGGGCGAGGGCCGACTAGCGGGAGTAATGAGCAGTTCTTC; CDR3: CASSLGGRGPTSGSNEQFF
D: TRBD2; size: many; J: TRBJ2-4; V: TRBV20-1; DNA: TGCAGTGCTAGAGATCGGTATAGCGGGGCCAAAAACATTCAGTACTTC; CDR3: CSARDRYSGAKNIQYF
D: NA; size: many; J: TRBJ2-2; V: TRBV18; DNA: TGTGCCAGCTCGATATTGGACACCGGGGAGCTGTTTTTT; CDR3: CASSILDTGELFF
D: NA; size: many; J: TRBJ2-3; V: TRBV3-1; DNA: TGTGCCAGCAGCCTCAATCTACGACTAGGGCTAGACACAGATACGCAGTATTTT; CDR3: CASSLNLRLGLDTDTQYF
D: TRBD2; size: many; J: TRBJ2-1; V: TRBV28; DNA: TGTGCCAGCAGTTCAAACGGACTAGCCCGATACTACAATGAGCAGTTCTTC; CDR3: CASSSNGLARYYNEQFF
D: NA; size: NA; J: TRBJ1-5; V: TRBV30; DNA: TGTGCCTGGAGTGTAGGGCGCAATCAGCCCCAGCATTTT; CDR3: CAWSVGRNQPQHF
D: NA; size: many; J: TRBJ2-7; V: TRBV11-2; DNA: TGTGCCAGCAGGGAACATTCCTCCTACGAGCAGTACTTC; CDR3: CASREHSSYEQYF
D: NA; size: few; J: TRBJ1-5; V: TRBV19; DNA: TGTGCCAGTAGTCGAAAGGGGGTCGATCAGCCCCAGCATTTT; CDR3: CASSRKGVDQPQHF
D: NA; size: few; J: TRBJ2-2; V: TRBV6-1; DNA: TGTGCCAGCAGTGGAGGAGGAGGGGCGAGGACCGGGGAGCTGTTTTTT; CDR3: CASSGGGGARTGELFF
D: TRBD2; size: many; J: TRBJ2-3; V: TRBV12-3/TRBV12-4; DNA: TGTGCCAGCAGCCCCGGTAGCGGGAGCACAGATACGCAGTATTTT; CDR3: CASSPGSGSTDTQYF
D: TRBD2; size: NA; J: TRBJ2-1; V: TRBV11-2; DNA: TGTGCCAGCAGCGGTCCTCGGGGGGCGGGAGGCCTCGGGAGGGACAATGAGCAGTTCTTC; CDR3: CASSGPRGAGGLGRDNEQFF
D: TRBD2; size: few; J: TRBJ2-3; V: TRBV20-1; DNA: TGCAGTGCCGCTCGGGTTGCGGGGGGGAGGGATACGCAGTATTTT; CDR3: CSAARVAGGRDTQYF
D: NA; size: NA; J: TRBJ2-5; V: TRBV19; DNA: TGTGCCAGTAGTCAAGACCCGGACAGATTGGAGACCCAGTACTTC; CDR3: CASSQDPDRLETQYF